These T cell receptor beta chains were read from a single sample in a study of T-cell reconstitution after alpha-beta-depleted transplantation in children. In TCRdb, the PCR reads were re-called with MiXCR into one record per CDR3 protein. The sample includes some 600,000 distinct CDR3 sequences, 13% seen only once; the top ten take over 2%. Sequenced material: PBMCs, mostly from graft donor cells, taken 360 days after TCRalphabeta/CD19-depleted stem cell transplant. The origin of the receptors is a male patient aged 10-17 years who had a stem cell transplant for acute myeloid leukemia, so the T cells may come from the graft donor. Each CDR3 is given with its conserved first and last residue. The listing skips clone size in some rows; elsewhere it reads once, few, many or a size class.

few | TRBJ2-7 | TRBV2 | CASSEAPWQGAYEQYF
few | TRBJ2-7 | TRBV12-3/TRBV12-4 | CASSLRSQQYF
. | TRBJ2-1 | TRBV5-1 | CASSLKDRAYYNEQFF
. | TRBJ2-5 | TRBV7-6 | CASSSELAGGETQYF
. | TRBJ2-7 | TRBV7-8 | CASSGGLGSHWDEQYF
. | TRBJ2-7 | TRBV7-2 | CASSHGRLAVFEQYF
many | TRBJ2-7 | TRBV28 | CASSLFRHEQYF
few | TRBJ2-1 | TRBV3-1 | CASSQDGTRGDEQFF
few | TRBJ2-1 | TRBV24-1 | CATSDRGWDRGPVEQFF
many | TRBJ2-1 | TRBV10-2 | CATHGTGSYNEQFF
many | TRBJ2-7 | TRBV20-1 | CSASVGTGSYEQYF
many | TRBJ2-7 | TRBV20-1 | CSARGNAHEQYF
few | TRBJ2-7 | TRBV7-9 | CASSLVLAGVGQSEQYF
. | TRBJ2-7 | TRBV6-2/TRBV6-3 | CASRPVRGKRYEQYF